This T cell receptor (beta chain) derives from a study of Ad26.COV2.S vaccination and SARS-CoV-2 variants. In the study overall: Dosing was one shot or two shots 56 days apart. Whole-study findings and limits: Those who received vaccine or placebo ended up with similar non-spike TCR breadth. Total responses of T cells may have been underestimated by the analyses of TCR breadth and depth.

The CDR3 extends over 13 amino acids. Trimming removed 4 bases from V and 1 base from J, with 7 bases in between. Germline-derived CDR1 and CDR2 are MNHNY and SVGAGI (reference sequence). Regarding treatment: around 19 received Ad26.COV2.S at low or high dose, single or two shots; roughly five received placebo; per-sample allocation not given. The investigators took samples on day 63 after the first vaccine or placebo injection. Ad26.COV2.S expressed prefusion-stabilized spike from the original Wuhan strain. Some clones are missing from TCRdb's copy, which holds only in-frame ones; the method was immunoSEQ multiplex PCR. The table has around 310,000 clones, around 90% seen once; the top ten hold around 5.5%. Turning to this clone: The antigen is not known.

The material was peripheral blood, obtained in a trial of Ad26.COV2.S vaccine versus placebo. This TCR was sampled from a person between 18 and 60 years old who received the Ad26.COV2.S COVID-19 vaccine or a placebo. The V gene is TRBV6-6, the J gene TRBJ2-5; weak D call: TRBD2 (5 bases). The CDR3 protein is CASSSGTQETQYF. Here the CDR3 DNA reads TGTGCCAGCAGTTCGGGAACCCAAGAGACCCAGTACTTC.